Presented here are 15 T cell receptor beta chains from one specimen sequenced in a study of cytomegalovirus exposure and HLA in healthy donors. The PCR contained 60 Vbeta and 13 Jbeta primers. Using immunoSEQ multiplex PCR, the repertoire was profiled, and TCRdb retains in-frame clones only, with some absent. Here the sample spans a few hundred thousand clones, approximately 81% being singletons. The sequenced sample was PBMCs. The source of these receptors is a man younger than 40 in good health and CMV-seronegative.

The chain recombines TRBV25-1 with TRBJ2-3, with TRBD1 as a possible D gene (6 bases). The V gene's germline CDR1 is MGHDK and CDR2 SYGVNS. The CDR3 covers 17 residues. V was shortened by 0 bases and J by 0 bases, with 13 bases between the two germline ends. DNA for the CDR3: TGTGCCAGCAGTGAATATAAATCAAGGGGGAGCACAGATACGCAGTATTTT. It encodes CASSEYKSRGSTDTQYF.

This clone was observed once. The J gene is TRBJ1-5, the V gene TRBV9; the D is unclear. The germline CDR1 and CDR2 sequences are SGDLS and YYNGEE. Trimming removed 4 bases at V and 9 bases at J, with 17 bases between. This CDR3 spans 14 amino acids. This CDR3 reads CASSPWTTGGPQHF. The CDR3 DNA reads as TGTGCCAGCAGCCCCTGGACGACCGGAGGGCCCCAGCATTTT. The full variable domain, in which reference TRBV9 and TRBJ1-5 provide the parts outside the CDR3, is DSGVTQTPKHLITATGQRVTLRCSPRSGDLSVYWYQQSLDQGLQFLIQYYNGEERAKGNILERFSAQQFPDLHSELNLSSLELGDSALYFCASSPWTTGGPQHFGDGTRLSIL.

In the case of this clone: Additional DNA sequences in this sample encode the identical CDR3. This chain uses TRBV2 with TRBJ2-7; D ambiguous. V was pared by 6 bases and J by 4 bases, with 7 bases between. Germline values: CDR1 SNHLY, CDR2 FYNNEI. The CDR3 runs to 11 residues. This chain's CDR3 is CASRRDYEQYF. For the CDR3, the DNA is TGTGCCAGCAGGCGAGATTACGAGCAGTACTTC.

The J gene is TRBJ1-2, the V gene TRBV5-1, with a possible D match to TRBD1 (6 bases). Per germline, CDR1 SGHRS and CDR2 YFSETQ. The CDR3 sequence is 15 residues long. V shed 0 bases and J shed 6 bases, with 15 bases lying between them. CDR3 in amino acids: CASSLEGRGFDGYTF. The CDR3 region has the DNA TGCGCCAGCAGCTTGGAGGGCAGGGGATTCGATGGCTACACCTTC.

The rearrangement links TRBV7-2 to TRBJ1-1; D remains ambiguous. The germline V gene encodes CDR1 SGHTA and CDR2 FQGNSA. The CDR3 is 12 residues long. Trimming pared 5 bases from V and 8 bases from J, leaving 12 bases between. The CDR3 sequence is CASSRLRIEAFF. Here the CDR3 DNA reads TGTGCCAGCAGCCGACTCCGGATCGAAGCTTTCTTT.

The chain has TRBV11-2 and TRBJ2-5; D remains ambiguous. Germline CDR1 reads SGHAT; CDR2 reads FQNNGV. V was pared by 1 base and J by 4 bases, with 7 bases between. This CDR3 contains 13 residues. This CDR3 is CASSLGKRETQYF. The DNA for the CDR3 is TGTGCCAGCAGCTTAGGAAAGAGAGAGACCCAGTACTTC.

The chain is built from TRBV27 and TRBJ1-4, with 10 bases that match TRBD1. The V and J ends lost 9 bases and 6 bases, in that order; junction bases with no gene match: 16. Germline CDR1 reads MNHEY; CDR2 reads SMNVEV (reference sequence). The CDR3 has 17 amino acids. CDR3 protein: CASRRTGGHIGDEKLFF. In nucleotides, the CDR3 is TGTGCCAGTCGAAGGACAGGGGGTCATATTGGGGATGAAAAACTGTTTTTT.

V and J are TRBV27 and TRBJ2-3; 8 bases line up with TRBD2. Germline V gives CDR1 MNHEY, CDR2 SMNVEV (reference sequence). The CDR3 spans 16 residues. V shed 6 bases and J 1 base; nucleotides not matched to a gene: 9. The CDR3 DNA is TGTGCCAGCAGCCCAGACGGCGGGGGGCGCACAGATACGCAGTATTTT. This encodes CASSPDGGGRTDTQYF.

The chain joins TRBV28 to TRBJ2-5; tentative D call: TRBD2 (6 bases). Trimming cost V 3 bases and J 13 bases, with 12 bases left between them. CDR1 MDHEN and CDR2 SYDVKM come from the germline V gene. The CDR3 is 11 amino acids. CDR3 in DNA: TGTGCCAGCAGTTTGGGGAGGCTTACGTACTTC. Translation: CASSLGRLTYF.

The chain employs TRBV2 and TRBJ1-1; D is uncertain. CDR1 is SNHLY and CDR2 is FYNNEI in the germline V gene. The V gene lost 5 bases and the J gene lost 4 bases, with 17 bases spanning the gap. The CDR3 totals 15 residues. The CDR3 DNA sequence: TGTGCCAGCAGTCCTCTTTCAAATCGCGGCACTGAAGCTTTCTTT. Its translation is CASSPLSNRGTEAFF.

This clone was seen just once. The rearrangement uses TRBV5-1 and TRBJ2-2, with 8 nucleotides matching TRBD2. The CDR3 contains 14 residues. In germline, CDR1 is SGHRS, CDR2 YFSETQ. V shed 6 bases and J 3 bases; nucleotides not matched to a gene: 4. In DNA form, the CDR3 reads TGCGCCAGCACGCGGGGGGACGACACCGGGGAGCTGTTTTTT. Encoded protein: CASTRGDDTGELFF.

This rearrangement joins TRBV7-8 to TRBJ1-4; no definite D call. V lost 1 base and J 6 bases, leaving 9 bases between the germline ends. The CDR3 length is 14 residues. The germline gives CDR1 SGHVS, CDR2 FQNEAQ. This CDR3 reads CASSLGSNYEKLFF. The DNA of the CDR3 is TGTGCCAGCAGCTTAGGTAGTAATTATGAAAAACTGTTTTTT.

The genes are TRBV2 and TRBJ2-1; 12 bases agree with TRBD2. The germline gives CDR1 SNHLY, CDR2 FYNNEI. This CDR3 is built from 15 residues. V was clipped by 5 bases and J by 3 bases; unmatched bases: 2. Here the CDR3 reads CASSTSGGLYNEQFF. The CDR3 coding sequence is TGTGCCAGCAGTACTAGCGGGGGGCTCTACAATGAGCAGTTCTTC.

Only a few counts were recorded for this clone. The genes are TRBV2 and TRBJ2-5, with 9 positions matching TRBD1. With 5 bases clipped from V and 3 bases from J, the junction kept 7 bases outside the gene matches. The CDR3 is 15 amino acids. Germline CDR1 and CDR2: SNHLY and FYNNEI. In nucleotides, the CDR3 is TGTGCCAGCAGTAGTCCCGGGACAGGGAAAGAGACCCAGTACTTC. It translates to CASSSPGTGKETQYF.

The V call is TRBV27, the J call TRBJ2-1; possible D gene TRBD1, 6 bases. Germline V gene data show CDR1 as MNHEY and CDR2 as SMNVEV (reference sequence). Between the trimmed V and J ends, which lost 2 bases and 4 bases, there was a span of 12 bases. CDR3 length: 15 amino acids. CDR3 in amino acids: CASSLGSRGYNEQFF. The CDR3 DNA follows: TGTGCCAGCAGTTTAGGGTCCAGGGGTTACAATGAGCAGTTCTTC.